This record covers a single TCR beta chain. Its antigen is not identified. Trimming stripped 0 bases from V and 9 bases from J, with 16 bases between. CDR3 length: 16 amino acids. The germline V gene has CDR1 SGHNT and CDR2 YYREEE (reference sequence). This PCR relied on a set of 60 Vbeta primers and 13 Jbeta primers. Method: immunoSEQ multiplex PCR; TCRdb's copy keeps in-frame clones and lacks some. The sample holds 100,000 to 120,000 clones; 82% are singletons and the top ten take roughly 2.6%. This entry belongs to a study of cytomegalovirus exposure and HLA in healthy donors. Whole-study results and caveats: Several top significant clusters appeared, in a later analysis, to be linked to common viral pathogens. Researchers catalogued roughly 150 TCR beta chains as cytomegalovirus-associated.

The chain employs TRBV5-4 and TRBJ1-6, with a possible D match to TRBD1 (6 bases). This receptor was taken from a woman aged 18 to 35 in good health and CMV-seronegative. Sample: PBMCs. The CDR3 protein is CASSLELSKGVSPLHF. The CDR3, as DNA: TGTGCCAGCAGCTTGGAACTCTCCAAGGGGGTTTCACCCCTCCACTTT.